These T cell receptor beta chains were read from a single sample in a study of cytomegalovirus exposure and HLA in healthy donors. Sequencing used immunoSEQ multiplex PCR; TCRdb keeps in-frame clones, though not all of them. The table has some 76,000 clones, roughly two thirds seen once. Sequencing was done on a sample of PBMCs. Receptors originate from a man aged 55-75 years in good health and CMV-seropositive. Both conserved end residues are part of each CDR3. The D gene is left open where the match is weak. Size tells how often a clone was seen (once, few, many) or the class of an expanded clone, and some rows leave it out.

CDR3nt: TGTGCCAGCCGAACAGGGGGCTCCTACGAGCAGTACTTC
CDR3aa: CASRTGGSYEQYF
abundance: once
v_gene: TRBV27
j_gene: TRBJ2-7
d_gene: TRBD1

CDR3nt: TGTGCCAGCAGCGAGGACAGCTATGGCTACACCTTC
CDR3aa: CASSEDSYGYTF
abundance: .
v_gene: TRBV5-6
j_gene: TRBJ1-2
d_gene: .

CDR3nt: TGTGCCAGCAGCTCCCTGACTAGTCCATCGCAGTATTTT
CDR3aa: CASSSLTSPSQYF
abundance: .
v_gene: TRBV7-9
j_gene: TRBJ2-3
d_gene: .

CDR3nt: TGTGCCAGCAGCTATGACAGGGGGCCAGATGGCTACACCTTC
CDR3aa: CASSYDRGPDGYTF
abundance: .
v_gene: TRBV5-6
j_gene: TRBJ1-2
d_gene: TRBD1

CDR3nt: TGTGCCAGCAGTTACTACAGGGGCACCGGGGAGCTGTTTTTT
CDR3aa: CASSYYRGTGELFF
abundance: .
v_gene: TRBV6-6
j_gene: TRBJ2-2
d_gene: TRBD1

CDR3nt: TGTGCCAGCAGTTACTCAGGGGGATTCGGAAACACCATATATTTT
CDR3aa: CASSYSGGFGNTIYF
abundance: .
v_gene: TRBV6-6
j_gene: TRBJ1-3
d_gene: .

CDR3nt: TGTGCCAGCAGTATACGCGGAATAGCCAAAAACATTCAGTACTTC
CDR3aa: CASSIRGIAKNIQYF
abundance: .
v_gene: TRBV28
j_gene: TRBJ2-4
d_gene: .

CDR3nt: TGTGCTAGCAGCTTAGGGGACACGAACACTGAAGCTTTCTTT
CDR3aa: CASSLGDTNTEAFF
abundance: .
v_gene: TRBV7-6
j_gene: TRBJ1-1
d_gene: .

CDR3nt: TGTGCCAGCAGGACAGGGGGCGCAGGGTACAATGAGCAGTTCTTC
CDR3aa: CASRTGGAGYNEQFF
abundance: .
v_gene: TRBV2
j_gene: TRBJ2-1
d_gene: TRBD1

CDR3nt: TGTGCCAGCAGTTACGAAGCGGGGGAACCCTCCTACGAGCAGTACTTC
CDR3aa: CASSYEAGEPSYEQYF
abundance: .
v_gene: TRBV6-5
j_gene: TRBJ2-7
d_gene: TRBD2

CDR3nt: TGCGCCAGCAGCCAAGATTGGAGCTCTGGGGCCAACGTCCTGACTTTC
CDR3aa: CASSQDWSSGANVLTF
abundance: .
v_gene: TRBV4-3
j_gene: TRBJ2-6
d_gene: .

CDR3nt: TGTGCCAGCAGCTTACAGGGTACGAATTCACCCCTCCACTTT
CDR3aa: CASSLQGTNSPLHF
abundance: .
v_gene: TRBV5-4
j_gene: TRBJ1-6
d_gene: .

CDR3nt: TGTGCCAGCCGACAGGGATCAAATTCACCCCTCCACTTT
CDR3aa: CASRQGSNSPLHF
abundance: .
v_gene: TRBV7-3
j_gene: TRBJ1-6
d_gene: TRBD1

CDR3nt: TGCGCCAGCAGCCCCGCTAGCGGGGGAAACGAGCAGTACTTC
CDR3aa: CASSPASGGNEQYF
abundance: .
v_gene: TRBV10-1
j_gene: TRBJ2-7
d_gene: TRBD2

CDR3nt: TGTGCCAGCAGCTTAAGGGCGGGACAGGATAGCAATCAGCCCCAGCATTTT
CDR3aa: CASSLRAGQDSNQPQHF
abundance: .
v_gene: TRBV11-2
j_gene: TRBJ1-5
d_gene: TRBD1

CDR3nt: TGTGCCAGCAGAAAGGGAGAGGCCTACGAGCAGTACTTC
CDR3aa: CASRKGEAYEQYF
abundance: .
v_gene: TRBV6-6
j_gene: TRBJ2-7
d_gene: .

CDR3nt: TGTGCCAGCAGTTTAATGGTTAGCGGGGGGGCAGATACGCAGTATTTT
CDR3aa: CASSLMVSGGADTQYF
abundance: .
v_gene: TRBV27
j_gene: TRBJ2-3
d_gene: TRBD2

CDR3nt: TGCGCCAGCAGCCAAGGCAGGGGCTCCTACGAGCAGTACTTC
CDR3aa: CASSQGRGSYEQYF
abundance: .
v_gene: TRBV4-3
j_gene: TRBJ2-7
d_gene: .

CDR3nt: TGTGCCAGCAGCCAAGAGGGCCTGACGGCGAACACCGGGGAGCTGTTTTTT
CDR3aa: CASSQEGLTANTGELFF
abundance: .
v_gene: TRBV4-2
j_gene: TRBJ2-2
d_gene: .

CDR3nt: TGTGCCAGCAGTCCCGGGGAGGGAGAAGATAATGAGCAGTTCTTC
CDR3aa: CASSPGEGEDNEQFF
abundance: .
v_gene: TRBV6-5
j_gene: TRBJ2-1
d_gene: TRBD2

CDR3nt: TGTGCCAGCGGGGGCGGGAGGACCGCGGGGACCCAGTACTTC
CDR3aa: CASGGGRTAGTQYF
abundance: .
v_gene: TRBV7-2
j_gene: TRBJ2-5
d_gene: TRBD2

CDR3nt: TGTGCCACACTCGGGGGGCGGACGGGGGGCTCTTCCGAGCAGTACTTC
CDR3aa: CATLGGRTGGSSEQYF
abundance: .
v_gene: TRBV10-3
j_gene: TRBJ2-7
d_gene: .

CDR3nt: TGTGCCAGCAGTTACTCGAGGAACACTGAAGCTTTCTTT
CDR3aa: CASSYSRNTEAFF
abundance: .
v_gene: TRBV6-5
j_gene: TRBJ1-1
d_gene: .

CDR3nt: TGTGCCAGCAGCGACGACTTCACCGGGGAGCTGTTTTTT
CDR3aa: CASSDDFTGELFF
abundance: .
v_gene: TRBV7-3
j_gene: TRBJ2-2
d_gene: .

CDR3nt: TGTGCCAGCAGTTTTACAGGGGGCGAGCAGTACTTC
CDR3aa: CASSFTGGEQYF
abundance: .
v_gene: TRBV6-5
j_gene: TRBJ2-7
d_gene: TRBD1

CDR3nt: TGTGCCAGCTCACCAAGGTCTGAGGATGAAAAACTGTTTTTT
CDR3aa: CASSPRSEDEKLFF
abundance: .
v_gene: TRBV18
j_gene: TRBJ1-4
d_gene: .

CDR3nt: TGTGCCAGCTCAGAAGGGACTAGCGGCTCCTACGAGCAGTACTTC
CDR3aa: CASSEGTSGSYEQYF
abundance: .
v_gene: TRBV18
j_gene: TRBJ2-7
d_gene: TRBD2

CDR3nt: TGTGCCAGCAGCGGCAGGGGGTCGGATTCACCCCTCCACTTT
CDR3aa: CASSGRGSDSPLHF
abundance: .
v_gene: TRBV9
j_gene: TRBJ1-6
d_gene: TRBD1

CDR3nt: TGTGCTATAGGACAGGCCCAAGAGACCCAGTACTTC
CDR3aa: CAIGQAQETQYF
abundance: .
v_gene: TRBV10-3
j_gene: TRBJ2-5
d_gene: TRBD1

CDR3nt: TGTGCCAGCAGCAAACACCGCGAGCAGTACTTC
CDR3aa: CASSKHREQYF
abundance: .
v_gene: TRBV21-1
j_gene: TRBJ2-7
d_gene: .

CDR3nt: TGTGCCAGCAGTTACACGTTAGGAGGCGAGCAGTACTTC
CDR3aa: CASSYTLGGEQYF
abundance: .
v_gene: TRBV6-6
j_gene: TRBJ2-7
d_gene: .

CDR3nt: TGCGCCAGCAGCCAAATGCCTGAGTACGAGCAGTACTTC
CDR3aa: CASSQMPEYEQYF
abundance: .
v_gene: TRBV4-1
j_gene: TRBJ2-7
d_gene: .

CDR3nt: TGTGCCAGCAGCTACCGCCAGGCCGTTAATGAAAAACTGTTTTTT
CDR3aa: CASSYRQAVNEKLFF
abundance: medium-sized
v_gene: TRBV11-2
j_gene: TRBJ1-4
d_gene: .

CDR3nt: TGCGCCAGCAGCTTGACCCCCGGGACAGGGAGGAATTCACCCCTCCACTTT
CDR3aa: CASSLTPGTGRNSPLHF
abundance: few
v_gene: TRBV5-1
j_gene: TRBJ1-6
d_gene: TRBD1

CDR3nt: TGTGCCACCGGTAGCCATCAGGGCTACACTGAAGCTTTCTTT
CDR3aa: CATGSHQGYTEAFF
abundance: .
v_gene: TRBV2
j_gene: TRBJ1-1
d_gene: .

CDR3nt: TGTGCCAGCTCACCACCGATCAGGGGGTACACCGGGGAGCTGTTTTTT
CDR3aa: CASSPPIRGYTGELFF
abundance: .
v_gene: TRBV18
j_gene: TRBJ2-2
d_gene: TRBD1

CDR3nt: TGTGCCAGCAGCTTGGCCAACAGGGTGGATACGCAGTATTTT
CDR3aa: CASSLANRVDTQYF
abundance: .
v_gene: TRBV5-8
j_gene: TRBJ2-3
d_gene: .

CDR3nt: TGTGCCAGCAGCTTCGGCCAGGGTGAAAAACTGTTTTTT
CDR3aa: CASSFGQGEKLFF
abundance: .
v_gene: TRBV7-9
j_gene: TRBJ1-4
d_gene: .

CDR3nt: TGTGCCAGCAGTGAGGCAGGGCGCTTCGGCTACACCTTC
CDR3aa: CASSEAGRFGYTF
abundance: .
v_gene: TRBV2
j_gene: TRBJ1-2
d_gene: .

CDR3nt: TGCGCCAGCAGCTTGGCCGGGCGGGAGGTATCCGATGAGCAGTTCTTC
CDR3aa: CASSLAGREVSDEQFF
abundance: .
v_gene: TRBV5-1
j_gene: TRBJ2-1
d_gene: TRBD2

CDR3nt: TGTGCCACCACTGGGACTAGCGGCACCACAGATACGCAGTATTTT
CDR3aa: CATTGTSGTTDTQYF
abundance: .
v_gene: TRBV10-3
j_gene: TRBJ2-3
d_gene: TRBD2

CDR3nt: TGTGCCAGTAGTACAGGGTACCTCACCGGGGAGCTGTTTTTT
CDR3aa: CASSTGYLTGELFF
abundance: .
v_gene: TRBV19
j_gene: TRBJ2-2
d_gene: .

CDR3nt: TGTGCCAGCACCCCCTTAGGTGACAGAAAAGATCAGCCCCAGCATTTT
CDR3aa: CASTPLGDRKDQPQHF
abundance: .
v_gene: TRBV28
j_gene: TRBJ1-5
d_gene: .

CDR3nt: TGTGCCAGCAGTTTACTCGGACAGGGTAATTCACCCCTCCACTTT
CDR3aa: CASSLLGQGNSPLHF
abundance: .
v_gene: TRBV28
j_gene: TRBJ1-6
d_gene: TRBD1

CDR3nt: TGTGCCAGTAGTACCTTGGGAGGGGGACAGGGACAAGAGACCCAGTACTTC
CDR3aa: CASSTLGGGQGQETQYF
abundance: few
v_gene: TRBV19
j_gene: TRBJ2-5
d_gene: TRBD1

CDR3nt: TGTGCCAGCGGTATAACAGGCTCTGGAAACACCATATATTTT
CDR3aa: CASGITGSGNTIYF
abundance: few
v_gene: TRBV9
j_gene: TRBJ1-3
d_gene: .

CDR3nt: TGTGCCAGCAGCCTAGGACAGGGCTATGATTCGCCCCTCCACTTT
CDR3aa: CASSLGQGYDSPLHF
abundance: few
v_gene: TRBV13
j_gene: TRBJ1-6
d_gene: TRBD1

CDR3nt: TGTGCCAGCAGTTGGACAGGGTACGAAAACACCATATATTTT
CDR3aa: CASSWTGYENTIYF
abundance: .
v_gene: TRBV27
j_gene: TRBJ1-3
d_gene: TRBD1

CDR3nt: TGTGCCAGCAGCGCGGGACAGGGGGTAGAAAAACTGTTTTTT
CDR3aa: CASSAGQGVEKLFF
abundance: .
v_gene: TRBV5-4
j_gene: TRBJ1-4
d_gene: TRBD1

CDR3nt: TGTGCCAGCAGTCCAGGGGATTCTGGAAACACCATATATTTT
CDR3aa: CASSPGDSGNTIYF
abundance: .
v_gene: TRBV27
j_gene: TRBJ1-3
d_gene: .

CDR3nt: TGCGCCAGCAGCAATTCCCAGGGGGTCACAGATACGCAGTATTTT
CDR3aa: CASSNSQGVTDTQYF
abundance: .
v_gene: TRBV5-1
j_gene: TRBJ2-3
d_gene: TRBD1

CDR3nt: TGTGCCAGCAGCTTAGGACCTACTCAGGGCATACTTAGCAATCAGCCCCAGCATTTT
CDR3aa: CASSLGPTQGILSNQPQHF
abundance: once
v_gene: TRBV7-9
j_gene: TRBJ1-5
d_gene: .

CDR3nt: TGTGCCAGCAGCTCAACGCTGAGCTCCTACAATGAGCAGTTCTTC
CDR3aa: CASSSTLSSYNEQFF
abundance: few
v_gene: TRBV5-4
j_gene: TRBJ2-1
d_gene: .